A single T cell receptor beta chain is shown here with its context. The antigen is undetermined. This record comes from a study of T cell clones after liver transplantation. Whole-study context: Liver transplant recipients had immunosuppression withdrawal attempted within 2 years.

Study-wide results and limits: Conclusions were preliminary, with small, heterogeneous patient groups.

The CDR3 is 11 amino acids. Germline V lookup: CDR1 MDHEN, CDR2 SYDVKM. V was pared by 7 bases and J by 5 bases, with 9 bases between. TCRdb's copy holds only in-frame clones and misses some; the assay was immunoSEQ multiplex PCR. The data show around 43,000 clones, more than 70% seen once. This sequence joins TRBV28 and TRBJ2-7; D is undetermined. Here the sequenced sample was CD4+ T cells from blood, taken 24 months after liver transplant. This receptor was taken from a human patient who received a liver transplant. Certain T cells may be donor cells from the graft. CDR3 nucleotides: TGTGCCAGCATGGTAGCTAACGAGCAGTACTTC. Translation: CASMVANEQYF.